The clone carrying this TCR beta chain was observed many times. The sample originates from a study of patients and donors after allogeneic stem cell transplantation. TCRdb recomputed calls from the RT-PCR reads with MiXCR, one row per CDR3 protein. The sample gives roughly 230,000 distinct CDR3 sequences, 13% to 15% of which show up once; around a tenth is in the top ten. The source material was blood, either unsorted or a sorted T cell fraction (not recorded which). The sequence derives from a human donor who was either an allogeneic HSCT recipient or a stem cell or donor lymphocyte infusion donor (not recorded which). It is not recorded whose cells these are; they may come from a transplant donor.

The CDR3 loop reads CASSLEQGFYEQYF. The CDR3 DNA sequence: TGCGCCAGCAGCTTGGAGCAGGGGTTCTACGAGCAGTACTTC. The rearrangement uses TRBV5-1 and TRBJ2-7; D is perhaps TRBD1 (6 bases). Germline V CDR1 and CDR2: SGHRS, YFSETQ. The V end was cut by 0 bases, the J end by 3 bases, with 10 bases between. This CDR3 contains 14 residues.